This T cell receptor beta chain was found in a study of technical replicates of blood from a few donors. This CDR3 spans 14 amino acids. Trimming took 4 bases from V and 8 from J; bases not matched to a gene: 11. From germline, CDR1 is SGHRS and CDR2 YFSETQ. TCRdb's table, derived via immunoSEQ multiplex PCR, lists solely in-frame clones and lacks some. Of 55,000 to 70,000 clones in the sample, about 86% are singletons; the top ten hold more than 4.5%. The genes are TRBV5-1 and TRBJ1-2, with 7 positions matching TRBD1. Sequenced sample: PBMCs. The clonotype was recovered from a human donor in good health. Some clones in this sample may be carry-over from other donors' samples. CDR3 residues: CASSQQGPPGGYTF. In nucleotides, the CDR3 is TGCGCCAGCAGCCAACAGGGGCCACCCGGAGGCTACACCTTC. The full variable domain, completed using reference TRBV5-1 and TRBJ1-2, is KAGVTQTPRYLIKTRGQQVTLSCSPISGHRSVSWYQQTPGQGLQFLFEYFSETQRNKGNFPGRFSGRQFSNSRSEMNVSTLELGDSALYLCASSQQGPPGGYTFGSGTRLTVV.